The source of this T cell receptor beta chain is a study of regulatory T cells in long-lasting Graves disease. Both iRepertoire HTBI primers and Arm-PCR of CDR3 regions were used to build the TCR beta libraries. TCRdb independently ran MiXCR on the multiplex PCR reads; one entry per CDR3 protein. The data hold a few hundred thousand distinct CDR3 sequences, with around 24% observed a single time. The sample's time point: persistent/refractory GD, antithyroid drugs over 5 years with positive TRAb. PBMCs were the source of the RNA used for TCR sequencing. Overall study results and limits: Favored gene segments in persistent disease were TRBV28, TRBJ1-2 and TRBJ2-5. Samples came from peripheral blood alone, without thyroid tissue. Lower TCR diversity was seen in persistent Graves' patients than in newly diagnosed ones.

Germline V CDR1 and CDR2: SGHVS, FNYEAQ. The CDR3 is 13 residues long. V shed 6 bases and J shed 4 bases, with 12 bases lying between them. Regarding this clonotype: The target antigen is unknown.

The sample in question was peripheral blood mononuclear cells (PBMCs), obtained when the disease was refractory, from a patient treated with antithyroid drugs. The clonotype comes from a female donor with Graves disease. The chain is built from TRBV7-6 and TRBJ1-1; D gene ambiguous. In DNA, the CDR3 is TGTGCCAGCAGGCAGCAACCTGGCACTGAAGCTTTCTTT. Amino acid sequence: CASRQQPGTEAFF.